Detailed here is one T cell receptor beta chain. Antigen unknown. Germline loops: CDR1 SGHAT, CDR2 FQNNGV. CDR3 size: 20 residues. V was trimmed by 0 bases and J by 4 bases, leaving 27 bases between them. This entry is derived from a study of beta chain features in type 1 diabetes. The entirety of the isolated RNA underwent reverse transcription, so expressed TCRB transcripts were sequenced. Average reads for naive, central memory and regulatory T cell samples were roughly 3.5 million. Repertoires were generated with immunoSEQ multiplex PCR, while TCRdb's copy carries only in-frame clones and drops some. The sample yields fewer than 300,000 clones, roughly 22% seen once. Study-level results: All four CD4+ subsets of Type 1 diabetes patients contained TCRB CDR3s that were moderately but significantly shorter.

The chain employs TRBV11-2 and TRBJ1-1; TRBD1 is a possible D gene (6 bases). Sequenced sample: naive CD4+ T cells from blood. This receptor was obtained from a woman aged 40 to 55 with type 1 diabetes. This chain's CDR3 is CASSLDYLGSLGGGGTEAFF. In nucleotides, the CDR3 is TGTGCCAGCAGCTTAGACTATCTGGGTTCCCTAGGGGGGGGCGGCACTGAAGCTTTCTTT. Using reference TRBV11-2 and TRBJ1-1 for the parts outside the CDR3, the full variable domain is EAGVAQSPRYKIIEKRQSVAFWCNPISGHATLYWYQQILGQGPKLLIQFQNNGVVDDSQLPKDRFSAERLKGVDSTLKIQPAKLEDSAVYLCASSLDYLGSLGGGGTEAFFGQGTRLTVV.